The present TCR beta chain was sequenced within a study of CD8+CD57+ T cells in acquired aplastic anemia. Broader study findings: Under 35 was the count of CD8+ CDR3 sequences that patients shared with controls.

This clonotype was found a few times. The antigen remains unidentified. Profiling of TCR beta VDJ combinations and CDR3 sequences used genomic DNA as template. Each CDR3 protein gets one entry after TCRdb re-called the reads with MiXCR. The profile shows under 350,000 distinct CDR3 sequences, about 56% of them singletons. CDR3 length equals 13 residues. CDR1 and CDR2 from the germline V gene are ENHRY and SYGVKD. Trimming left V 6 bases short and J 4 bases short, with 12 bases between. The receptor comes from a human donor with severe aplastic anemia or a healthy control (not recorded which). Sequenced: sorted CD4+, CD8+, or CD8+CD57+ T cells (not recorded which) from PBMCs. V is TRBV10-3 and J is TRBJ1-2; D is possibly TRBD1 (6 bases). The CDR3 nucleotides are TGTGCCATCAGAGAAACAGGGCGCTATGGCTACACCTTC. As protein: CAIRETGRYGYTF.